The rows below give T cell receptor beta chains drawn from one sample of a study of T cells after yellow fever vaccination. One entry per CDR3 protein, called by TCRdb with MiXCR from the 5' RACE reads. Of 500,000 to 650,000 distinct CDR3 sequences listed, roughly an eighth are singletons. The source material was PBMCs, sampled on the day of the yellow fever booster vaccination. The receptors originated from a man aged 25-45 years who received the YFV17D yellow fever vaccine. The CDR3 runs from the conserved cysteine through the conserved F or W. The D gene is left open where the match is weak.

TRBD1 | TRBJ1-2 | TRBV6-1 | CASSKGGDRESYTF
- | TRBJ2-7 | TRBV6-1 | CASGPDAPYEQYF
- | TRBJ1-2 | TRBV5-1 | CASSLDPGRGGGYTF
- | TRBJ1-5 | TRBV5-6 | CASSVRVLDQPQHF
- | TRBJ2-7 | TRBV20-1 | CSARSYEQYF
- | TRBJ2-3 | TRBV7-6 | CAVASTDTQYF
TRBD2 | TRBJ2-1 | TRBV7-2 | CASSLAGADYNEQFF
TRBD1 | TRBJ1-1 | TRBV20-1 | CSAADRRNTEAFF
- | TRBJ1-5 | TRBV19 | CASSIPPWKSNQPQHF
- | TRBJ2-5 | TRBV6-5 | CASSYGSLGKNQYF
- | TRBJ2-1 | TRBV24-1 | CATSDFTGPQFF
- | TRBJ2-1 | TRBV3-1 | CASSQPGGYNEQFF
- | TRBJ2-3 | TRBV7-2 | CASSAGQTWDTQYF
- | TRBJ2-1 | TRBV7-8 | CASSLYTGSYNEQFF
TRBD2 | TRBJ2-5 | TRBV10-3 | CAISESGLAGFVQETQYF
TRBD2 | TRBJ2-1 | TRBV9 | CASSDRLASSYNEQFF
- | TRBJ2-7 | TRBV7-2 | CASSLRDGGNYEQYF
- | TRBJ2-2 | TRBV20-1 | CSAQFGQTGELFF
TRBD1 | TRBJ2-5 | TRBV6-2/TRBV6-3 | CASSFTGGKETQYF
TRBD1 | TRBJ2-5 | TRBV5-1 | CASSFDPGQVVETQYF
TRBD2 | TRBJ2-5 | TRBV6-5 | CASSFTGGGTQYF
- | TRBJ1-1 | TRBV19 | CASRDWGMNTEAFF
- | TRBJ1-2 | TRBV2 | CASSEQGTHYGYTF
TRBD2 | TRBJ2-4 | TRBV4-2 | CASSQDPFSGTKNIQYF
- | TRBJ2-2 | TRBV7-9 | CASSHGSYTGELFF
- | TRBJ2-1 | TRBV5-1 | CASSNRDIVAQFF
- | TRBJ2-7 | TRBV29-1 | CSVVLGEQYF
TRBD1 | TRBJ2-7 | TRBV25-1 | CASSPNSGTGNSYEQYF
- | TRBJ1-1 | TRBV27 | CASSSPGRSLSRDTEAFF
- | TRBJ1-1 | TRBV5-1 | CASSLDGVRNTEAFF
- | TRBJ2-1 | TRBV6-2/TRBV6-3 | CASSYEDAERQFF
TRBD2 | TRBJ2-7 | TRBV5-6 | CASSKEGSRTSGNYEQYF
- | TRBJ2-7 | TRBV6-6 | CASSYNSEQYF
TRBD2 | TRBJ2-2 | TRBV7-2 | CASSSSGSRDGELFF
TRBD2 | TRBJ2-3 | TRBV7-9 | CASSSETGTRVTDTQYF
TRBD1 | TRBJ2-1 | TRBV12-3/TRBV12-4 | CASRRGQGPYNEQFF
- | TRBJ2-7 | TRBV9 | CASSAYQGSVEQYF
- | TRBJ2-5 | TRBV20-1 | CSARPPIGQETQYF
- | TRBJ2-2 | TRBV11-3 | CASSLVPGELTGELFF
- | TRBJ2-1 | TRBV27 | CASSPRGHNEQFF
- | TRBJ1-2 | TRBV10-3 | CAITGGYGYTF